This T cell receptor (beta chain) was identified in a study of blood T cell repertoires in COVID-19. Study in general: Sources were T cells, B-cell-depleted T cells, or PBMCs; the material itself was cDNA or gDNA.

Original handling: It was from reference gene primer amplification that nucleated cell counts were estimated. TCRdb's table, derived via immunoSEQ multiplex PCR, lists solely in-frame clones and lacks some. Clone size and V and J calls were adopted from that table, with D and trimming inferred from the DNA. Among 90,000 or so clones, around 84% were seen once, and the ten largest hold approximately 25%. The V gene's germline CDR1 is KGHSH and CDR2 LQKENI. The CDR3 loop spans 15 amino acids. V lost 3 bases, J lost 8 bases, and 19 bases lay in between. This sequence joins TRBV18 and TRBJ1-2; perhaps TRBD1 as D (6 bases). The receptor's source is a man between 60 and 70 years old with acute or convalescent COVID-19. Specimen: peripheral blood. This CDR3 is CASSPGGGAAKGYTF. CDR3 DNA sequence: TGTGCCAGCTCACCGGGTGGGGGCGCAGCTAAGGGCTACACCTTC.